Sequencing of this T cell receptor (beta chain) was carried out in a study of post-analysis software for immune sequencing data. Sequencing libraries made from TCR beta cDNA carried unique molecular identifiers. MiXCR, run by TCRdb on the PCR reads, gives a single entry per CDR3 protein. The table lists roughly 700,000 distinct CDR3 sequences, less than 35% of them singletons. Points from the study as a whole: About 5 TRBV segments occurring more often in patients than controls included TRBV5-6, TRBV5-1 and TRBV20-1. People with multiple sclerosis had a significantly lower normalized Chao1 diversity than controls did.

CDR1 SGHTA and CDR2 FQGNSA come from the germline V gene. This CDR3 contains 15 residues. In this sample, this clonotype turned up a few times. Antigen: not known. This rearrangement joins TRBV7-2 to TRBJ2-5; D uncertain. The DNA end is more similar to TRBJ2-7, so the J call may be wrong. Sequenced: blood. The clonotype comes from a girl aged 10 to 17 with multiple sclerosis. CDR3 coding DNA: TGTGCCAGCAATTTGGTAGACGCCCAACCCTACGAGCAGTACTTC. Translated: CASNLVDAQPYEQYF.